This T cell receptor beta chain was retrieved from a study of cytomegalovirus exposure and HLA in healthy donors. PCR used 60 Vbeta primers and 13 Jbeta primers. Clones were read by immunoSEQ multiplex PCR, and TCRdb kept only the in-frame ones, dropping some. The sample lists 150,000 to 180,000 clones; less than 80% were seen once. There are 14 residues in the CDR3. Germline V gene data show CDR1 as SGHRS and CDR2 as YFSETQ. Trimming cost V 1 base and J 3 bases, with 9 bases left between them. The table lists this clone with a count of one. The chain links TRBV5-1 to TRBJ2-3; tentatively, D is TRBD1 (6 bases). Input material: PBMCs. This sequence was found in a man aged 30 to 39 in good health and CMV-seronegative. The CDR3 spells CASSLTGKTDTQYF. CDR3 coding DNA: TGCGCCAGCAGCTTGACAGGGAAGACAGATACGCAGTATTTT.